The next 2 T cell receptor beta chains were all read from a single sample in a study of blood T cell repertoires in COVID-19. Repertoires were generated with immunoSEQ multiplex PCR, while TCRdb's copy carries only in-frame clones and drops some. The sample has 200,000 or so clones; approximately 84% are singletons. The sample consisted of peripheral blood. All receptors derive from a human donor with acute or convalescent COVID-19. The donor label of this sample is uncertain.

The gene calls are TRBV2 and TRBJ1-6; 7 bases are a match to TRBD1. Germline CDR1 reads SNHLY; CDR2 reads FYNNEI. V shed 6 bases, J shed 9 bases, and the junction held 8 bases outside the gene matches. This CDR3 is built from 14 residues. CDR3 bases: TGTGCCAGCAGAGCCGACAGGGACGGTTCACCCCTCCACTTT. Amino acid sequence: CASRADRDGSPLHF.

The chain has TRBV7-9 and TRBJ2-1; tentative D call: TRBD2 (5 bases). V lost 5 bases, J lost 0 bases, and 14 bases lay in between. Germline V gene data show CDR1 as SEHNR and CDR2 as FQNEAQ (reference sequence). The CDR3 loop spans 16 amino acids. The CDR3 DNA reads as TGTGCCAGCAGCCGACTACTAGATAGCTCCTACAATGAGCAGTTCTTC. This gives the protein CASSRLLDSSYNEQFF.